This T cell receptor beta chain came from a study of T-cell reconstitution after alpha-beta-depleted transplantation in children. The sample holds many counts of this clonotype. Its specificity is unknown. Study-level points and caveats: Two months or so post-transplant, alpha-beta T cells reportedly derived from several hundred expanded graft clones. Some patients' high day-60 TCRbeta diversity was attributed to recipient cells surviving conditioning. Newly made T cells mostly supplied T-cell counts and diversity one year after transplant.

This sample's TCRbeta library carried unique molecular identifier barcodes. TCRdb reprocessed the PCR reads with MiXCR, giving one entry per CDR3 protein. The sample consists of 90,000 to 150,000 distinct CDR3 sequences, 23% of them appearing once. The V end lost 0 bases, the J end lost 7 bases, and 10 bases lay between the germline ends. The CDR3 loop spans 13 amino acids. Germline CDR1 reads DFQATT; CDR2 reads SNEGSKA (reference sequence). The TCR was taken from a male patient between 2 and 15 years old who had a stem cell transplant for chronic granulomatous disease, so the T cells may come from the graft donor. The chain couples TRBV20-1 to TRBJ1-5; the D gene is possibly TRBD1 (5 bases). The sample was PBMCs, mostly from graft donor cells, taken 180 days after TCRalphabeta/CD19-depleted stem cell transplant. CDR3 nucleotides: TGCAGTGCTAGAGAGGGGGTCAGCCAGCCCCAGCATTTT. Translated: CSAREGVSQPQHF.